Below are 22 T cell receptor beta chains sequenced from a single sample in a study of blood T cells in healthy people across ages. For the second PCR, which ran for roughly 7 to 11 cycles, a sample-barcoded 5' primer and a J-beta primer mix were used. TCRdb recomputed calls from the 5' RACE reads with MiXCR, one row per CDR3 protein. The table includes 650,000 to 900,000 distinct CDR3 sequences, around 68% detected once. Sample: blood. The origin of the receptors is a man in his thirties or forties in good health.

The rearrangement joins TRBV2 to TRBJ1-6; unclear D gene. This CDR3 has 13 amino acids. The germline gives CDR1 SNHLY, CDR2 FYNNEI. V shed 8 bases and J shed 12 bases, with 17 bases lying between them. The CDR3, as DNA: TGTGCCAGCGGAATGGGCCTAATGGAACCCCTCCACTTT. Amino acid sequence: CASGMGLMEPLHF. Complete variable domain (other parts from reference TRBV2 and TRBJ1-6): EPEVTQTPSHQVTQMGQEVILRCVPISNHLYFYWYRQILGQKVEFLVSFYNNEISEKSEIFDDQFSVERPDGSNFTLKIRSTKLEDSAMYFCASGMGLMEPLHFGNGTRLTVT.

This chain connects TRBV2 to TRBJ2-7; no clear D. The CDR3 runs to 13 residues. Trimming left V 8 bases short and J 4 bases short, with 15 bases between. Germline CDR1 and CDR2: SNHLY and FYNNEI. CDR3 sequence (DNA): TGTGCCAGCGGACCGCAGGCGGAGTACGAGCAGTACTTC. Its translation is CASGPQAEYEQYF.

The chain combines TRBV27 with TRBJ2-1; TRBD1 agrees at 8 bases. The DNA end lines up better with TRBJ2-7; the J call may be wrong. CDR3 length: 15 amino acids. In germline, CDR1 is MNHEY, CDR2 SMNVEV (reference sequence). CDR3 sequence reads: CASSLSGAGGREQYF. Here the CDR3 DNA reads TGTGCCAGCAGTTTATCGGGGGCAGGGGGCCGTGAGCAGTACTTC.

This clonotype was counted a few times. The chain combines TRBV7-2 with TRBJ2-7; TRBD1 matches at 9 bases. V lost 1 base, J lost 4 bases, and 11 bases stayed unmatched. The germline CDR1 and CDR2 sequences are SGHTA and FQGNSA. This CDR3 has 17 residues. CDR3 region: CASSLVRASGQGYEQYF. Here the CDR3 DNA reads TGTGCCAGCAGCTTAGTCAGGGCCTCGGGACAGGGATACGAGCAGTACTTC. Drawing the rest from reference TRBV7-2 and TRBJ2-7, the complete variable domain is GAGVSQSPSNKVTEKGKDVELRCDPISGHTALYWYRQSLGQGLEFLIYFQGNSAPDKSGLPSDRFSAERTGGSVSTLTIQRTQQEDSAVYLCASSLVRASGQGYEQYFGPGTRLTVT.

The count of this clonotype is one. The chain couples TRBV19 to TRBJ2-1; D call uncertain. Trimming removed 3 bases from V and 9 bases from J, with 15 bases in between. The CDR3 sequence is 14 residues long. The germline CDR1 and CDR2 sequences are LNHDA and SQIVND (reference sequence). The CDR3 nucleotides are TGTGCCAGTAGTATGTTGGCCTCAGTTCCTGAGCAGTTCTTC. It codes for CASSMLASVPEQFF.

This clonotype appeared a few times. This rearrangement joins TRBV5-1 to TRBJ2-1; either TRBD1 or TRBD2 may fit D (5 bases each). The V gene lost 4 bases and the J gene lost 10 bases, with 15 bases spanning the gap. CDR3 length equals 13 residues. CDR1 SGHRS and CDR2 YFSETQ come from the germline V gene. The CDR3, as DNA: TGCGCCAGCAGCCCGGGACCTGGCAGGGAGCAGTTCTTC. Encoded protein: CASSPGPGREQFF.

This chain connects TRBV9 to TRBJ1-1, with 7 positions matching TRBD1. The CDR3 totals 13 residues. From germline, CDR1 is SGDLS and CDR2 YYNGEE. V shed 4 bases and J 7 bases; nucleotides not matched to a gene: 7. CDR3 region: CASSQGGQNEAFF. CDR3 DNA: TGTGCCAGCAGCCAGGGGGGCCAAAATGAAGCTTTCTTT.

This chain links TRBV5-4 with TRBJ2-5, with 9 bases identical to TRBD1. The J call may be faulty, since TRBJ2-7 better matches the DNA end. The length of the CDR3 is 15 residues. Germline V gene lookup returns CDR1 SGHNT and CDR2 YYREEE (reference sequence). As DNA, the CDR3 is TGTGCCAGCAGCGAGAATGACAGGGGGAAGTACGAGCAGTACTTC. Protein sequence: CASSENDRGKYEQYF.

This clonotype was recorded many times. V usage is TRBV4-3 and J usage is TRBJ2-5; possible D gene TRBD2, 6 bases. Trimming cost V 5 bases and J 5 bases, with 15 bases left between them. The CDR3 spans 14 residues. Per the germline V gene, CDR1 is LGHNA and CDR2 is YSLEER. The CDR3 DNA sequence: TGCGCCAGCAGCTCTCTTAAGGCGGGGGAGACCCAGTACTTC. Its translation is CASSSLKAGETQYF.

This clonotype occurred once. The genes are TRBV5-1 and TRBJ1-1; no clear D. The CDR3 runs 15 residues. Trimming took 4 bases from V and 3 from J, leaving 16 bases between them. Germline V gene data show CDR1 as SGHRS and CDR2 as YFSETQ. The CDR3 here is CASSLGSTADTEAFF. The CDR3 DNA sequence: TGCGCCAGCAGCCTGGGATCTACTGCGGACACTGAAGCTTTCTTT.

CDR3 DNA sequence: TGTGCCAGCAGCTCCGCGAGTTTCGTGGAGACCCAGTACTTC. It codes for CASSSASFVETQYF. J is TRBJ2-5 and V is TRBV7-2; D unclear. Trimming took 4 bases from V and 5 from J, leaving 14 bases between them. The CDR3 totals 14 residues. Looked up from germline, CDR1 is SGHTA and CDR2 is FQGNSA. Based on the CDR3 plus reference TRBV7-2 and TRBJ2-5, the full variable domain is GAGVSQSPSNKVTEKGKDVELRCDPISGHTALYWYRQSLGQGLEFLIYFQGNSAPDKSGLPSDRFSAERTGGSVSTLTIQRTQQEDSAVYLCASSSASFVETQYFGPGTRLLVL.

This clonotype was seen a handful of times. This chain links TRBV27 with TRBJ2-1, with D unclear. The CDR3 has 12 residues. With 5 bases removed from V and 9 bases from J, the gap between germline ends came to 11 bases. From germline, CDR1 is MNHEY and CDR2 SMNVEV (reference sequence). The CDR3 DNA is TGTGCCAGCAGTCACACATTTTCTGAGCAGTTCTTC. It encodes CASSHTFSEQFF.

The chain recombines TRBV6-2 or TRBV6-3 with TRBJ2-5; D remains unclear. The V end was cut by 2 bases, the J end by 1 base, with 8 bases between. The CDR3 runs 14 residues. Looked up from germline, CDR1 is MNHEY and CDR2 is SVGEGT. The CDR3 coding sequence is TGTGCCAGCAGTTACGCGGCGGTCCAAGAGACCCAGTACTTC. This encodes CASSYAAVQETQYF.

V and J are TRBV9 and TRBJ1-1; 8 bases are shared with TRBD1. CDR1 and CDR2 (germline): SGDLS, YYNGEE. The CDR3 contains 14 residues. Germline trimming cut 6 bases from V and 4 bases from J; bases unmatched to any gene: 8. In DNA, the CDR3 is TGTGCCAGCAACGGACAGGGAGGTGGCACTGAAGCTTTCTTT. It encodes CASNGQGGGTEAFF.

There are a few counts of this clonotype. V and J are TRBV12-3 or TRBV12-4 and TRBJ1-4; the D is unclear. The CDR3 is 12 residues long. Trimming pared 8 bases from V and 10 bases from J, leaving 14 bases between. In DNA, the CDR3 is TGTGCCAGCGGTACAGCAGGATCAAAACTGTTTTTT. It specifies CASGTAGSKLFF.

This chain connects TRBV12-3 or TRBV12-4 to TRBJ1-1, with 10 bases identical to TRBD1. J was trimmed by 3 bases and V by 5 bases; bases with no gene match: 3. This CDR3 has 14 residues. The CDR3 DNA reads as TGTGCCAGCAGTATGGACAGGGGGTACACTGAAGCTTTCTTT. Residues: CASSMDRGYTEAFF.

This clonotype was seen a few times. The chain has TRBV20-1 and TRBJ1-2; the D is unclear. Germline-derived CDR1 and CDR2 are DFQATT and SNEGSKA (reference sequence). The CDR3 sequence is 11 residues long. Trimming left V 5 bases short and J 0 bases short, with 4 bases between. Written as DNA, the CDR3 is TGCAGTGCTCCTACTAACTATGGCTACACCTTC. This encodes CSAPTNYGYTF.

V usage is TRBV29-1 and J usage is TRBJ1-2; tentatively, D is TRBD1 (5 bases). The CDR3 has 12 residues. The V gene lost 5 bases and the J gene lost 4 bases, with 11 bases spanning the gap. CDR1 SQVTM and CDR2 ANQGSEA come from the germline V gene. The CDR3 DNA sequence: TGCAGCGTTCCCGCGGGGGGCTATGGCTACACCTTC. Translating gives CSVPAGGYGYTF.

There are a few counts of this clonotype. This chain connects TRBV10-3 to TRBJ2-6; D not certain. Germline values: CDR1 ENHRY, CDR2 SYGVKD. The V and J ends lost 0 bases and 2 bases respectively, with 5 bases between them. There are 15 residues in the CDR3. CDR3 residues: CAISESDPGANVLTF. The CDR3 nucleotides are TGTGCCATCAGTGAGTCGGACCCTGGGGCCAACGTCCTGACTTTC.

This sequence joins TRBV20-1 and TRBJ2-5; no reliable D call. Trimming took off 2 bases at V and 4 bases at J, with 5 bases between the two ends. Germline assignment: CDR1 DFQATT and CDR2 SNEGSKA (reference sequence). This CDR3 region has 11 residues. CDR3 bases: TGCAGTGCTAGACTAGGAGAGACCCAGTACTTC. Protein: CSARLGETQYF.

V usage is TRBV29-1 and J usage is TRBJ2-5, with D tentatively TRBD1 or TRBD2 (6 bases each). The J call may be mistaken, given a closer DNA end match to TRBJ2-7. The CDR3 has 13 amino acids. Germline V gene sequence: CDR1 SQVTM, CDR2 ANQGSEA. The CDR3 sequence: CSVEDLGGHEQYF. Here the CDR3 DNA reads TGCAGCGTTGAAGATCTGGGGGGCCACGAGCAGTACTTC.

This clonotype has only a few counts. The rearrangement uses TRBV4-2 and TRBJ1-2; D gene ambiguous. This CDR3 comprises 15 residues. The germline CDR1 and CDR2 sequences are LGHNA and YNFKEQ. V lost 1 base to trimming and J lost 0 bases, with 9 bases between them. The CDR3, as DNA: TGTGCCAGCAGCCAAGCAGGACCTGCTAACTATGGCTACACCTTC. It yields the protein CASSQAGPANYGYTF.